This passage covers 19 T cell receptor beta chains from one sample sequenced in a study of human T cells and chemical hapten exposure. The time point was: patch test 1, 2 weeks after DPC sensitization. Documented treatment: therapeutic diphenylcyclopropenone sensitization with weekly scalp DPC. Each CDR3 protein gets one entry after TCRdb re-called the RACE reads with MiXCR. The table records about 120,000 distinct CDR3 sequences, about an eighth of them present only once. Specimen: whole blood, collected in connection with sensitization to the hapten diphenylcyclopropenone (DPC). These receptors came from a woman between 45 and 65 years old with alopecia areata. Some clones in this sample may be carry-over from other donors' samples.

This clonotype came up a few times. Here the CDR3 DNA reads TGTGCCAGCAGTTACCCGTCGAACACTGAAGCTTTCTTT. This codes for CASSYPSNTEAFF. The chain links TRBV27 to TRBJ1-1, with D unclear. CDR3 length: 13 residues. The germline V gene encodes CDR1 MNHEY and CDR2 SMNVEV (reference sequence). V was pared by 4 bases and J by 1 base, with 7 bases between.

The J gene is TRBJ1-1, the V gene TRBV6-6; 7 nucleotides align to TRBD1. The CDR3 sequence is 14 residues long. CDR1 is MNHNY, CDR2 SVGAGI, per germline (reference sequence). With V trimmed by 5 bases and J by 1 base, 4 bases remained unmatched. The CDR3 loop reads CASSDGTANTEAFF. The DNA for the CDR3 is TGTGCCAGCAGTGACGGGACAGCGAACACTGAAGCTTTCTTT.

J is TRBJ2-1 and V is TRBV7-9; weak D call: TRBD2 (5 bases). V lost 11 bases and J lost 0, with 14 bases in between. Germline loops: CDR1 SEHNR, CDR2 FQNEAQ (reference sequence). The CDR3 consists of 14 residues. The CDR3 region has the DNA TGTGCCCGATCCCCGGGATCCTCCTACAATGAGCAGTTCTTC. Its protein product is CARSPGSSYNEQFF.

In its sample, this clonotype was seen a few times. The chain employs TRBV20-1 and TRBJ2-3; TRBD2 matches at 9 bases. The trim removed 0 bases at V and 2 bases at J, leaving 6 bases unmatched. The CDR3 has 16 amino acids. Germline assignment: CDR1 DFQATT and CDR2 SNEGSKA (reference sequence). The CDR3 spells CSARDPERGDTDTQYF. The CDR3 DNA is TGCAGTGCTAGAGATCCGGAGCGGGGGGACACAGATACGCAGTATTTT.

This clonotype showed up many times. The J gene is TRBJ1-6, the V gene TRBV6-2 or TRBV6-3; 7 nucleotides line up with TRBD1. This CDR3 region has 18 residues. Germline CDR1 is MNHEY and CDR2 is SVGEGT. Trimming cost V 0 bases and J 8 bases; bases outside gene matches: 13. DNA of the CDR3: TGTGCCAGCAGTTACTCGAGTCCATGGACAGGCCCCTATTCACCCCTCCACTTT. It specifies CASSYSSPWTGPYSPLHF.

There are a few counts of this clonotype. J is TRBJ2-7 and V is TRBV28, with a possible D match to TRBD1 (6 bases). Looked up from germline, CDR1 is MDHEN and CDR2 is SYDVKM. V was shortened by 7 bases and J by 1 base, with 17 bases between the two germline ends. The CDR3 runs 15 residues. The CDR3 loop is CASNLNPQGSYEQYF. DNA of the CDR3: TGTGCCAGCAACCTCAACCCACAGGGTTCCTACGAGCAGTACTTC.

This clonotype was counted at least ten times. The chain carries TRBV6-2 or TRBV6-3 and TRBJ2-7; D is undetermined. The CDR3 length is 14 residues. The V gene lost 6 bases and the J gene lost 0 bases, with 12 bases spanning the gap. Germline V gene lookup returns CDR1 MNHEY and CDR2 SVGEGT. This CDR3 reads CASRSRRHSYEQYF. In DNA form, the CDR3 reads TGTGCCAGCAGGTCGAGGCGACACTCCTACGAGCAGTACTTC.

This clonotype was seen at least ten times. This CDR3 reads CASSPPGLSTGGEQYF. The CDR3 bases are TGTGCCAGCTCACCACCTGGGCTCTCAACGGGTGGGGAGCAGTACTTC. V and J are TRBV18 and TRBJ2-7; D remains ambiguous. Deletions cut 0 bases from V and 7 bases from J, with 19 bases between. This CDR3 spans 16 amino acids. Looked up from germline, CDR1 is KGHSH and CDR2 is LQKENI.

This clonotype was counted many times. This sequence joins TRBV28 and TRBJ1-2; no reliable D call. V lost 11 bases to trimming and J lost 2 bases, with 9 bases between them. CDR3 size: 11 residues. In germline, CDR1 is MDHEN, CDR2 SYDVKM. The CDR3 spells CACLENYGYTF. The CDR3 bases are TGTGCCTGTCTGGAGAACTATGGCTACACCTTC.

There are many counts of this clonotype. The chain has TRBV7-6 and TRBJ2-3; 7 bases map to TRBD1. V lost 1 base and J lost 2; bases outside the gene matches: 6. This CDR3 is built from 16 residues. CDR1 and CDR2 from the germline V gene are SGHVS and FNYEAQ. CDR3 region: CASSLVRDSSTDTQYF. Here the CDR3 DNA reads TGTGCCAGCAGCTTAGTACGGGACAGCTCCACAGATACGCAGTATTTT.

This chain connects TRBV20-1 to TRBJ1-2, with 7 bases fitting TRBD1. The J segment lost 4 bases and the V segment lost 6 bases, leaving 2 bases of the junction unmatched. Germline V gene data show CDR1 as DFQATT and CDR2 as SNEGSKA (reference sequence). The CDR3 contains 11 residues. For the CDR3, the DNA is TGCAGTGCCGCAGGGGGCTATGGCTACACCTTC. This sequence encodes CSAAGGYGYTF.

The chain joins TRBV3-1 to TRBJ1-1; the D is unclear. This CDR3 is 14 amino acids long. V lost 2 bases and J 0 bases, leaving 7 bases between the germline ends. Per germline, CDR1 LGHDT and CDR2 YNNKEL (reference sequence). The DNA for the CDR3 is TGTGCCAGCAGCCAAAACAAAATGAACACTGAAGCTTTCTTT. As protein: CASSQNKMNTEAFF.

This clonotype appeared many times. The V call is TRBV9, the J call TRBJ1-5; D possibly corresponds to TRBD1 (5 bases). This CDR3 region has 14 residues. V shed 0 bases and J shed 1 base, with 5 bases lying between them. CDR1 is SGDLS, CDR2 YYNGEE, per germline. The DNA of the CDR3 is TGTGCCAGCAGCGTAGGGGACAGCAATCAGCCCCAGCATTTT. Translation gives CASSVGDSNQPQHF.

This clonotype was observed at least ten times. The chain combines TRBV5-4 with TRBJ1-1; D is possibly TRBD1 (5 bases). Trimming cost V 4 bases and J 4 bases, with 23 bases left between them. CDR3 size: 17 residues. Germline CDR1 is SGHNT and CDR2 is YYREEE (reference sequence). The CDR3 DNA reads TGTGCCAGCAGCCTTGGTCAGATCAGGGCATTGGGCACTGAAGCTTTCTTT. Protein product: CASSLGQIRALGTEAFF. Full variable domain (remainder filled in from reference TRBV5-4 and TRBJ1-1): ETGVTQSPTHLIKTRGQQVTLRCSSQSGHNTVSWYQQALGQGPQFIFQYYREEENGRGNFPPRFSGLQFPNYSSELNVNALELDDSALYLCASSLGQIRALGTEAFFGQGTRLTVV.

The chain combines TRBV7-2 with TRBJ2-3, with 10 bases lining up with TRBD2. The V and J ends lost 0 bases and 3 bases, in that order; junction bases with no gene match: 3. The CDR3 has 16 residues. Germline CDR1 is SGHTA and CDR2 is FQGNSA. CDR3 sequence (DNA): TGTGCCAGCAGCTTAGCTAGCGGGAGGAGGACAGATACGCAGTATTTT. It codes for CASSLASGRRTDTQYF.

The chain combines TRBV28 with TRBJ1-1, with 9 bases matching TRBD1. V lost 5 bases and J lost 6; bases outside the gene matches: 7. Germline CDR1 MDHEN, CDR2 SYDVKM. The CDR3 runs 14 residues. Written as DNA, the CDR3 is TGTGCCAGCAGTCAAACAGGGGGCCTGGCTGAAGCTTTCTTT. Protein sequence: CASSQTGGLAEAFF. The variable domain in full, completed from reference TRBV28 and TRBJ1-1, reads DVKVTQSSRYLVKRTGEKVFLECVQDMDHENMFWYRQDPGLGLRLIYFSYDVKMKEKGDIPEGYSVSREKKERFSLILESASTNQTSMYLCASSQTGGLAEAFFGQGTRLTVV.

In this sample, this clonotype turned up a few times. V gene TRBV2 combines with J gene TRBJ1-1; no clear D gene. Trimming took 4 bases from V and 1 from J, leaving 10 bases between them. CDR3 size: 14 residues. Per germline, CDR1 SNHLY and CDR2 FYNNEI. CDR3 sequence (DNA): TGTGCCAGCAGTGTTAGTTCCCCGAACACTGAAGCTTTCTTT. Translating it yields CASSVSSPNTEAFF.

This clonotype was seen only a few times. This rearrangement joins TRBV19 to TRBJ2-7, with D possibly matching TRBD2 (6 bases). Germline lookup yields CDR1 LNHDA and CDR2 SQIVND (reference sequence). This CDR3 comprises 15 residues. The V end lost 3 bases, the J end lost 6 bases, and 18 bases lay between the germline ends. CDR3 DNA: TGTGCCAGTAGTATGCCGGGACTCAACTACCTCGAGCAGTACTTC. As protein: CASSMPGLNYLEQYF.

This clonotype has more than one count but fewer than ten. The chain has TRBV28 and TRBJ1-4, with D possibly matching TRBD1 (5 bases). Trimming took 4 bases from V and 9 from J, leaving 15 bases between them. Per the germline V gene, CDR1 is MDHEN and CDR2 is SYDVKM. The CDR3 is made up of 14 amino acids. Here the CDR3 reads CASSSTGTEKKLFF. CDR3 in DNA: TGTGCCAGCAGTTCAACCGGGACTGAAAAAAAACTGTTTTTT.